This TCR beta chain was captured in a study of cytomegalovirus exposure and HLA in healthy donors. Overall study: Across almost 400 genotyped donors, 65% to 90% landed in the Caucasian-associated ancestry cluster. Study results and limitations: When a later analysis compared HLA-associated TCR beta chains with equally common others, the HLA-associated chains turned out to be more clonally expanded and to have lower generation probabilities.

PCR involved 60 Vbeta and 13 Jbeta primers. The data were produced by immunoSEQ multiplex PCR, yet TCRdb's version contains in-frame clones alone and is incomplete. The sample lists 55,000 to 65,000 clones, 65% to 75% occurring once. The CDR3 spans 17 residues. Trimming cost V 4 bases and J 5 bases, with 21 bases left between them. Germline loops: CDR1 LNHDA, CDR2 SQIVND (reference sequence). On this clone itself: Its antigen remains unknown.

The chain couples TRBV19 to TRBJ1-5; D unresolved. This sequence originates from a man aged 25-40 years in good health and CMV-seropositive. The sequenced material came from PBMCs. CDR3: CASSSLWAEPDDQPQHF. The CDR3 DNA reads as TGTGCCAGTAGTAGCCTTTGGGCAGAACCTGATGATCAGCCCCAGCATTTT.